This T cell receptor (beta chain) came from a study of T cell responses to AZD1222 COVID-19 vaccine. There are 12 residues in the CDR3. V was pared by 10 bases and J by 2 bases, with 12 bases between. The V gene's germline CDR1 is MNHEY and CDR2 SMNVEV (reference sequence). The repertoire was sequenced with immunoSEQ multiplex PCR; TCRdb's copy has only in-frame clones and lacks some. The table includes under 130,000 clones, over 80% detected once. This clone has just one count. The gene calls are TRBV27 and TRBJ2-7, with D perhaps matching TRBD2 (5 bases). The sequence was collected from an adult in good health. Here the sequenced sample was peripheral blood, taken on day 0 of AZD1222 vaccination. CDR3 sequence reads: CAIRDGAYEQYF. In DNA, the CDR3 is TGTGCCATCCGCGACGGGGCCTACGAGCAGTACTTC.